A selection of T cell receptor beta chains follows, all from one sample in a study of neurological immune-mediated disorders. TCRdb passed the 5' RACE reads through MiXCR, listing each CDR3 protein once. The table includes 50,000 to 65,000 distinct CDR3 sequences, roughly 3.5% detected once. The specimen was PBMCs. The receptors stem from a man aged 25-45 years with multiple sclerosis. CDR3s include the opening cysteine and the closing phenylalanine or tryptophan. The D gene is left open where the match is weak. Not all rows give a size; the values are once, few, many and, for expanded clones, a class.

CDR3aa	CDR3nt	d_gene	abundance	j_gene	v_gene	len
CASGDGQGYMAGYTF	TGTGCCAGCGGGGATGGACAGGGCTATATGGCGGGCTACACCTTC	TRBD1	many	TRBJ1-2	TRBV28	15
CASSAGDRDEQFF	TGCGCCAGCAGCGCGGGTGACCGGGATGAGCAGTTCTTC	.	many	TRBJ2-1	TRBV5-1	13
CSVEDNQVNTEAFF	TGCAGCGTTGAAGATAATCAGGTGAACACTGAAGCTTTCTTT	.	many	TRBJ1-1	TRBV29-1	14
CASSPRLNQNTEAFF	TGTGCCAGCTCACCACGGCTTAACCAAAACACTGAAGCTTTCTTT	.	.	TRBJ1-1	TRBV18	15
CASSLGQWNEQFF	TGCGCCAGCAGCTTGGGACAGTGGAATGAGCAGTTCTTC	.	many	TRBJ2-1	TRBV5-1	13
CASIPTGTSGFYTF	TGTGCCAGCATTCCTACCGGGACAAGCGGATTCTACACCTTC	.	many	TRBJ1-2	TRBV25-1	14
CASSTGQQPDTQYF	TGCGCCAGCAGCACGGGACAACAACCAGATACGCAGTATTTT	.	.	TRBJ2-3	TRBV5-1	14
CASSFRDTEAFF	TGTGCCAGCAGTTTTCGGGACACTGAAGCTTTCTTT	.	many	TRBJ1-1	TRBV12-3/TRBV12-4	12
CASSRLAGGTDTQYF	TGCGCCAGCAGCCGTTTGGCGGGGGGGACAGATACGCAGTATTTT	TRBD2	many	TRBJ2-3	TRBV5-1	15
CASSLDATSYNEQFF	TGTGCCAGCAGCTTAGATGCTACCTCCTACAATGAGCAGTTCTTC	.	many	TRBJ2-1	TRBV7-2	15
CASSPPGLVTDTQYF	TGTGCCAGCAGTCCGCCGGGACTAGTCACAGATACGCAGTATTTT	TRBD2	many	TRBJ2-3	TRBV6-5	15
CATSRGSDRGGETQYF	TGTGCCACCAGCAGAGGTTCGGACAGGGGAGGAGAGACCCAGTACTTC	TRBD1	many	TRBJ2-5	TRBV15	16
CASSELQGWDKYF	TGTGCCAGCAGTGAACTACAAGGATGGGACAAGTACTTC	.	many	TRBJ2-7	TRBV6-1	13
CASSQNYNEQFF	TGTGCCAGCAGCCAAAACTACAATGAGCAGTTCTTC	.	many	TRBJ2-1	TRBV25-1	12
CASSHRTGPFGELFF	TGTGCCAGCAGCCATCGCACAGGGCCGTTTGGGGAGCTGTTTTTT	.	many	TRBJ2-2	TRBV7-9	15
CASSTDIHNEQFF	TGTGCTAGCAGCACGGACATACACAATGAGCAGTTCTTC	.	many	TRBJ2-1	TRBV7-7	13
CSASPVRGRVETQYF	TGCAGTGCTAGCCCTGTGAGGGGGAGAGTGGAGACCCAGTACTTC	.	many	TRBJ2-5	TRBV20-1	15
CASSWSGGLSSPLHF	TGTGCCAGCAGCTGGAGTGGGGGCTTGAGTTCACCCCTCCACTTT	.	many	TRBJ1-6	TRBV5-5	15
CASSHSGRETYEQYF	TGTGCCAGCAGCCACTCGGGCAGGGAGACCTACGAGCAGTACTTC	.	many	TRBJ2-7	TRBV3-1	15
CASSRETDTQYF	TGTGCCAGCAGCCGTGAGACAGATACGCAGTATTTT	.	many	TRBJ2-3	TRBV5-4	12
CAISESAGTDTQYF	TGTGCCATCAGTGAGTCAGCGGGAACAGATACGCAGTATTTT	TRBD2	many	TRBJ2-3	TRBV10-3	14
CSARKDPSGGAGYNEQFF	TGCAGTGCTAGGAAGGATCCTAGCGGGGGGGCCGGTTACAATGAGCAGTTCTTC	TRBD2	many	TRBJ2-1	TRBV20-1	18
CSVEESKGTDTQYF	TGCAGCGTTGAAGAGTCCAAGGGCACAGATACGCAGTATTTT	.	.	TRBJ2-3	TRBV29-1	14
CAISGQNNQPQHF	TGTGCCATCAGTGGACAGAACAATCAGCCCCAGCATTTT	.	many	TRBJ1-5	TRBV10-3	13
CSAIVGGAYEAFF	TGCAGTGCGATTGTAGGGGGCGCATACGAAGCTTTCTTT	TRBD1	many	TRBJ1-1	TRBV20-1	13
CASSLSNEKLFF	TGTGCCAGCAGCTTATCAAATGAAAAACTGTTTTTT	.	many	TRBJ1-4	TRBV7-3	12
CSARDIGREAWEMGQFF	TGCAGTGCTAGAGATATTGGGCGGGAGGCCTGGGAAATGGGGCAGTTCTTC	TRBD2	many	TRBJ2-1	TRBV20-1	17
CASSLTGYGYGYTF	TGTGCCAGCAGTTTAACCGGGTACGGCTATGGCTACACCTTC	.	many	TRBJ1-2	TRBV12-3/TRBV12-4	14
CASSRQTGPDTQYF	TGTGCCAGCAGCCGTCAGACAGGGCCAGATACGCAGTATTTT	TRBD1	many	TRBJ2-3	TRBV5-5	14
CSVLETGSTDTQYF	TGCAGCGTTCTCGAGACAGGCAGCACAGATACGCAGTATTTT	.	many	TRBJ2-3	TRBV29-1	14
CSVADWTGEEKLFF	TGCAGCGTTGCTGATTGGACTGGGGAGGAAAAACTGTTTTTT	.	many	TRBJ1-4	TRBV29-1	14
CASSSPDRGRGGYTF	TGTGCCAGCAGTTCCCCGGACAGGGGGCGTGGTGGCTACACCTTC	TRBD1	many	TRBJ1-2	TRBV12-3/TRBV12-4	15
CASSFLGGVNTGELFF	TGTGCCAGCAGCTTCCTGGGTGGGGTTAACACCGGGGAGCTGTTTTTT	.	few	TRBJ2-2	TRBV7-9	16
CAISESTSGVTGELFF	TGTGCCATCAGTGAGTCAACTAGCGGGGTGACCGGGGAGCTGTTTTTT	TRBD2	many	TRBJ2-2	TRBV10-3	16
CASSFQGTYNSPLHF	TGTGCCAGCAGCTTCCAGGGGACCTATAATTCACCCCTCCACTTT	.	many	TRBJ1-6	TRBV3-1	15
CASSLNGEQRNTEAFF	TGTGCCAGCAGTTTAAATGGGGAACAGAGAAACACTGAAGCTTTCTTT	.	many	TRBJ1-1	TRBV27	16
CASSLTASTDTQYF	TGTGCCAGCAGCTTAACAGCCAGCACAGATACGCAGTATTTT	.	many	TRBJ2-3	TRBV7-9	14
CASRQGNIGKQYF	TGTGCCAGCAGACAGGGGAATATAGGAAAGCAGTACTTC	TRBD1	many	TRBJ2-7	TRBV2	13
CSARDPAGPDTQYF	TGCAGTGCTAGAGATCCGGCAGGGCCAGATACGCAGTATTTT	.	medium-sized	TRBJ2-3	TRBV20-1	14
CASSLRTGPGNTEAFF	TGTGCCAGCTCACTTAGGACAGGGCCGGGGAACACTGAAGCTTTCTTT	TRBD1	many	TRBJ1-1	TRBV18	16
CASSLLTGRPNYGYTF	TGTGCCAGCAGCTTACTCACAGGGCGCCCTAACTATGGCTACACCTTC	.	many	TRBJ1-2	TRBV5-6	16
CASSYRRGGRSPDTQYF	TGTGCCAGCAGTTACCGCCGGGGGGGAAGGAGTCCGGATACGCAGTATTTT	TRBD2	many	TRBJ2-3	TRBV6-5	17
CASTPGTQVYEQYF	TGTGCCAGCACCCCCGGGACACAAGTCTACGAGCAGTACTTC	.	many	TRBJ2-7	TRBV2	14
CAISRSLPMEGYTF	TGTGCCATCAGTCGAAGCCTGCCCATGGAGGGCTACACCTTC	.	many	TRBJ1-2	TRBV10-3	14
CASSLGGLGLRANYGYTF	TGTGCCAGCAGCCTGGGGGGACTTGGGCTAAGAGCTAACTATGGCTACACCTTC	.	.	TRBJ1-2	TRBV3-1	18
CASSQTGGGTDTQYF	TGCGCCAGCAGCCAAACTGGAGGGGGGACAGATACGCAGTATTTT	.	many	TRBJ2-3	TRBV4-1	15
CASSHTSGLSYEQYF	TGCGCCAGCAGCCACACCTCGGGCCTCTCCTACGAGCAGTACTTC	.	many	TRBJ2-7	TRBV4-1	15
CSAIGQAGNTIYF	TGCAGTGCTATAGGACAGGCCGGAAACACCATATATTTT	TRBD1	many	TRBJ1-3	TRBV20-1	13
CASSYSGAGEGGGYTF	TGTGCCAGCAGTTACTCGGGGGCAGGAGAAGGGGGAGGCTACACCTTC	.	many	TRBJ1-2	TRBV6-6	16
CASSVAPDTVGEKLFF	TGTGCCAGCAGCGTAGCACCGGACACCGTTGGTGAAAAACTGTTTTTT	.	many	TRBJ1-4	TRBV9	16
CASSVGAGGGDTQYF	TGTGCCAGCAGCGTAGGAGCGGGGGGTGGAGATACGCAGTATTTT	TRBD2	many	TRBJ2-3	TRBV9	15
CSVVQEPLSYEQYF	TGCAGCGTTGTACAGGAGCCGCTCTCCTACGAGCAGTACTTC	.	many	TRBJ2-7	TRBV29-1	14
CASSPQQGTQETQYF	TGCGCCAGCAGCCCTCAACAGGGAACCCAAGAGACCCAGTACTTC	.	many	TRBJ2-5	TRBV5-1	15
CASSLTGTGVTEAFF	TGTGCCAGCAGTTTGACCGGGACAGGGGTGACTGAAGCTTTCTTT	TRBD1	many	TRBJ1-1	TRBV12-3/TRBV12-4	15